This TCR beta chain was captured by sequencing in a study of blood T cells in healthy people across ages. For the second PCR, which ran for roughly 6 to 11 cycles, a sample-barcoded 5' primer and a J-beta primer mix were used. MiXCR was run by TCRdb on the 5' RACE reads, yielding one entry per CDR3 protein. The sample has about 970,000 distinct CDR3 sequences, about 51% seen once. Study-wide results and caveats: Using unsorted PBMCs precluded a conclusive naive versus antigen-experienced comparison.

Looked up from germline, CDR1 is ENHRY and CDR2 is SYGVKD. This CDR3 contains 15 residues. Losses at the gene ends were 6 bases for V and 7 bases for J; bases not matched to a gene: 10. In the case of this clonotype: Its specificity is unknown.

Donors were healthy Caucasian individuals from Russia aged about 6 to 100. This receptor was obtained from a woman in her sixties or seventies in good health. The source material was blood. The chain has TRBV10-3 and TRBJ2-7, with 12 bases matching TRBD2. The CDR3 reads CAISASGRGEREQYF. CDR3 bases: TGTGCCATCAGCGCTAGCGGGAGGGGAGAGCGGGAGCAGTACTTC.